The rows below give T cell receptor beta chains drawn from one sample of a study of CD8 T cells in Susac syndrome. TCRdb independently ran MiXCR on the immunoSEQ multiplex PCR reads; one entry per CDR3 protein. The table records about 53,000 distinct CDR3 sequences, around 95% of them present only once. What was sequenced was CD8+ T cells from PBMCs. Receptors originate from a human donor with Susac syndrome. The CDR3 runs from the conserved cysteine through the conserved F or W. A D gene is named only where the DNA matches it firmly. Some rows mark clone size as missing; the rest say once, few, many or name a class of expanded clone.

clone_size: .
j_call: TRBJ2-1
d_call: TRBD2
v_call: TRBV12-3/TRBV12-4
cdr3_nt: TGTGCCAGCAAGCGGGGGGGCTCGGATGAGCAGTTCTTC
cdr3_aa: CASKRGGSDEQFF

clone_size: .
j_call: TRBJ1-5
d_call: .
v_call: TRBV7-8
cdr3_nt: TGTGCCAGCAGCTTACAGGATGGTCAGCCCCAGCATTTT
cdr3_aa: CASSLQDGQPQHF

clone_size: .
j_call: TRBJ1-2
d_call: .
v_call: TRBV2
cdr3_nt: TGTGCCAGCAGTGACAGTTACTATGGCTACACCTTC
cdr3_aa: CASSDSYYGYTF

clone_size: .
j_call: TRBJ2-4
d_call: .
v_call: TRBV11-2
cdr3_nt: TGTGCCAGCAGACCAACTAGTCTAGCCAAAAACATTCAGTACTTC
cdr3_aa: CASRPTSLAKNIQYF

clone_size: .
j_call: TRBJ2-2
d_call: .
v_call: TRBV12-3/TRBV12-4
cdr3_nt: TGTGCCAGCAGTTCTGAGACAGATGGGCTTATCTATGCGAACACCGGGGAGCTGTTTTTT
cdr3_aa: CASSSETDGLIYANTGELFF

clone_size: .
j_call: TRBJ1-5
d_call: .
v_call: TRBV25-1
cdr3_nt: TGTGCCAGCAGTGAACCGGGGGGCAATCAGCCCCAGCATTTT
cdr3_aa: CASSEPGGNQPQHF

clone_size: .
j_call: TRBJ1-2
d_call: .
v_call: TRBV5-1
cdr3_nt: TGCGCCAGCAGCTTCCGGGACGCCTATGGCTACACCTTC
cdr3_aa: CASSFRDAYGYTF

clone_size: .
j_call: TRBJ2-2
d_call: TRBD1
v_call: TRBV7-2
cdr3_nt: TGTGCCAGCAGCTTAGTAGGGGGCGGGACAGGAGACACCGGGGAGCTGTTTTTT
cdr3_aa: CASSLVGGGTGDTGELFF

clone_size: .
j_call: TRBJ2-7
d_call: TRBD2
v_call: TRBV4-3
cdr3_nt: TGCGCCAGCAGCCAAGCTAGCGGGGGGTACGAGCAGTACTTC
cdr3_aa: CASSQASGGYEQYF

clone_size: .
j_call: TRBJ1-1
d_call: .
v_call: TRBV30
cdr3_nt: TGTGCCTGGATTGCGGGGCTGAACACTGAAGCTTTCTTT
cdr3_aa: CAWIAGLNTEAFF

clone_size: .
j_call: TRBJ2-7
d_call: .
v_call: TRBV20-1
cdr3_nt: TGCAGTGCTAGAGGGGCCCGGGACCACTACGAGCAGTACTTC
cdr3_aa: CSARGARDHYEQYF

clone_size: .
j_call: TRBJ2-3
d_call: TRBD2
v_call: TRBV27
cdr3_nt: TGTGCCAGCAGTTTGAAGACTAGCATAGATACGCAGTATTTT
cdr3_aa: CASSLKTSIDTQYF

clone_size: .
j_call: TRBJ2-5
d_call: TRBD2
v_call: TRBV6-5
cdr3_nt: TGTGCCAGCAGTTCTTGGACTAGCGGCGAGACCCAGTACTTC
cdr3_aa: CASSSWTSGETQYF

clone_size: .
j_call: TRBJ1-1
d_call: .
v_call: TRBV5-1
cdr3_nt: TGCGCCAGCAGCTTGGTTCAAATGGGCACTGAAGCTTTCTTT
cdr3_aa: CASSLVQMGTEAFF

clone_size: .
j_call: TRBJ2-7
d_call: .
v_call: TRBV12-5
cdr3_nt: TGTGCTAGTGGTTTGGTTTACCGCGAGCAGTACTTC
cdr3_aa: CASGLVYREQYF

clone_size: once
j_call: TRBJ2-7
d_call: .
v_call: TRBV5-1
cdr3_nt: TGCGCCAGCAGCCGGTACCCCGCCGAAGCCATGAGCGAGTACTTC
cdr3_aa: CASSRYPAEAMSEYF

clone_size: .
j_call: TRBJ2-3
d_call: .
v_call: TRBV5-6
cdr3_nt: TGTGCCAGCAGCCGCTACAGGACAGTAGGATCTGATACGCAGTATTTT
cdr3_aa: CASSRYRTVGSDTQYF

clone_size: .
j_call: TRBJ2-7
d_call: .
v_call: TRBV20-1
cdr3_nt: TGCAGTGCTAGAGGGACAAAAGCCTACGAGCAGTACTTC
cdr3_aa: CSARGTKAYEQYF

clone_size: .
j_call: TRBJ2-3
d_call: .
v_call: TRBV29-1
cdr3_nt: TGCAGCGTTGGTATCTCGACGGATACGCAGTATTTT
cdr3_aa: CSVGISTDTQYF

clone_size: .
j_call: TRBJ1-2
d_call: TRBD1
v_call: TRBV20-1
cdr3_nt: TGCAGTGCTAGACCTCACTTCCGGGACAGGGGGATAGAGGATGGCTACACCTTC
cdr3_aa: CSARPHFRDRGIEDGYTF

clone_size: .
j_call: TRBJ2-7
d_call: .
v_call: TRBV20-1
cdr3_nt: TGCAGTGCTAGAGGTGACCCAAGCCTCTACGAGCAGTACTTC
cdr3_aa: CSARGDPSLYEQYF

clone_size: .
j_call: TRBJ2-3
d_call: .
v_call: TRBV20-1
cdr3_nt: TGCAGTGCTAGCGAACTGACAGATACGCAGTATTTT
cdr3_aa: CSASELTDTQYF

clone_size: .
j_call: TRBJ1-5
d_call: .
v_call: TRBV20-1
cdr3_nt: TGCAGTGCTAATGGGGTGGGAAATCAGCCCCAGCATTTT
cdr3_aa: CSANGVGNQPQHF

clone_size: .
j_call: TRBJ2-1
d_call: TRBD2
v_call: TRBV13
cdr3_nt: TGTGCCAGCAGCACCCCGGGACTACGGTTATACAGTGAGCAGTTCTTC
cdr3_aa: CASSTPGLRLYSEQFF

clone_size: .
j_call: TRBJ1-2
d_call: .
v_call: TRBV19
cdr3_nt: TGTGCCAGTAGTGCGAAATCAGGGTATGGCTACACCTTC
cdr3_aa: CASSAKSGYGYTF

clone_size: .
j_call: TRBJ2-2
d_call: TRBD2
v_call: TRBV9
cdr3_nt: TGTGCCAGCAGCGTCCCGAGCGGGGGAGCGGGAGGGGAGCTGTTTTTT
cdr3_aa: CASSVPSGGAGGELFF

clone_size: .
j_call: TRBJ1-1
d_call: TRBD1
v_call: TRBV9
cdr3_nt: TGTGCCAGCAGCCCCACCCTGCGACAGGGGCCGAATAAGAACACTGAAGCTTTCTTT
cdr3_aa: CASSPTLRQGPNKNTEAFF

clone_size: .
j_call: TRBJ2-7
d_call: TRBD1
v_call: TRBV20-1
cdr3_nt: TGCAGTGTTAAACAGGGGGCGACCTACGAGCAGTACTTC
cdr3_aa: CSVKQGATYEQYF

clone_size: .
j_call: TRBJ1-2
d_call: .
v_call: TRBV7-9
cdr3_nt: TGTGCCAGCAGCTTAACGGATTGGGGCTATGGCTACACCTTC
cdr3_aa: CASSLTDWGYGYTF

clone_size: .
j_call: TRBJ2-1
d_call: .
v_call: TRBV7-2
cdr3_nt: TGTGCCAGCAGCCAGGAGACGCGCAGCTCCTACAATGAGCAGTTCTTC
cdr3_aa: CASSQETRSSYNEQFF

clone_size: .
j_call: TRBJ1-5
d_call: .
v_call: TRBV12-3/TRBV12-4
cdr3_nt: TGTGCCAGCAGCCAAGGGGCTTCTTATAGCAATCAGCCCCAGCATTTT
cdr3_aa: CASSQGASYSNQPQHF

clone_size: .
j_call: TRBJ1-1
d_call: .
v_call: TRBV20-1
cdr3_nt: TGCAGTGCTATACCCGTAACGCTCATCTATGAAGCTTTCTTT
cdr3_aa: CSAIPVTLIYEAFF

clone_size: .
j_call: TRBJ2-7
d_call: TRBD2
v_call: TRBV13
cdr3_nt: TGTGCCAGCAGCTCCAGTGCGGGAGGTCCCTACGAGCAGTACTTC
cdr3_aa: CASSSSAGGPYEQYF

clone_size: .
j_call: TRBJ1-5
d_call: .
v_call: TRBV24-1
cdr3_nt: TGTGCCACCAGCCAGGGGTGGGGTCAGCCCCAGCATTTT
cdr3_aa: CATSQGWGQPQHF

clone_size: .
j_call: TRBJ1-1
d_call: .
v_call: TRBV6-2/TRBV6-3
cdr3_nt: TGTGCCAGCAGTTACCTCAGGGGATCCACTGAAGCTTTCTTT
cdr3_aa: CASSYLRGSTEAFF

clone_size: .
j_call: TRBJ2-5
d_call: .
v_call: TRBV29-1
cdr3_nt: TGCAGCGTTGAAGGCCTAAAGGTAGCGGTTCAAGAGACCCAGTACTTC
cdr3_aa: CSVEGLKVAVQETQYF

clone_size: once
j_call: TRBJ1-5
d_call: .
v_call: TRBV4-3
cdr3_nt: TGCGCCAGCAGCCAAGGAACGGGTCAGCCCCAGCATTTT
cdr3_aa: CASSQGTGQPQHF

clone_size: few
j_call: TRBJ1-4
d_call: .
v_call: TRBV6-5
cdr3_nt: TGTGCCAGCAGTTACTCCGGTGAAAAACTGTTTTTT
cdr3_aa: CASSYSGEKLFF

clone_size: .
j_call: TRBJ2-7
d_call: .
v_call: TRBV5-4
cdr3_nt: TGTGCCAGCAGCTCGACGGGACGGCTCTACGAGCAGTACTTC
cdr3_aa: CASSSTGRLYEQYF

clone_size: .
j_call: TRBJ1-5
d_call: .
v_call: TRBV27
cdr3_nt: TGTGCCAGCAGTGGGGCGGGAAGCAATCAGCCCCAGCATTTT
cdr3_aa: CASSGAGSNQPQHF

clone_size: .
j_call: TRBJ2-2
d_call: .
v_call: TRBV12-3/TRBV12-4
cdr3_nt: TGTGCCAGCAGTTTGGGGGGAACACCCGGGGAGCTGTTTTTT
cdr3_aa: CASSLGGTPGELFF

clone_size: .
j_call: TRBJ2-3
d_call: TRBD1
v_call: TRBV5-1
cdr3_nt: TGCGCCAGCAGCACGGGACAGGGCACAGATACGCAGTATTTT
cdr3_aa: CASSTGQGTDTQYF

clone_size: .
j_call: TRBJ2-1
d_call: .
v_call: TRBV6-5
cdr3_nt: TGTGCCAGCAGTTACACGGACCCCCCCGGCAGTGAGCAGTTCTTC
cdr3_aa: CASSYTDPPGSEQFF

clone_size: .
j_call: TRBJ1-6
d_call: TRBD1
v_call: TRBV12-3/TRBV12-4
cdr3_nt: TGTGCCAGCAGTCCCTCGACAGGGGAGGATTCTCACACCCTCCACTTT
cdr3_aa: CASSPSTGEDSHTLHF